The present T cell receptor beta chain was sequenced within a study of CD8 T cell repertoires and HIV-1 epitope variants. V lost 6 bases, J lost 3 bases, and 5 bases stayed unmatched. The CDR3 has 14 residues. CDR1 MDHEN and CDR2 SYDVKM come from the germline V gene. Survey-depth immunoSEQ sequencing covered TCR beta CDR3 regions. Generated by immunoSEQ multiplex PCR, the TCRdb table keeps only in-frame clones and is missing some. The data hold about 2,600 clones, with 69% observed a single time. Study findings and constraints: This assay reports beta chains of antigen-expanded cells, not T cell function.

The sample holds a few counts of this clone. Its antigen is unidentified. The receptor was isolated from a male donor with HIV. The chain couples TRBV28 to TRBJ1-2; 9 positions match TRBD1. Sequenced: cultured CD8+ T cells derived from PBMCs. The CDR3 region is CASSRQGDYYGYTF. CDR3 coding DNA: TGTGCCAGCAGCCGACAGGGGGACTACTATGGCTACACCTTC.